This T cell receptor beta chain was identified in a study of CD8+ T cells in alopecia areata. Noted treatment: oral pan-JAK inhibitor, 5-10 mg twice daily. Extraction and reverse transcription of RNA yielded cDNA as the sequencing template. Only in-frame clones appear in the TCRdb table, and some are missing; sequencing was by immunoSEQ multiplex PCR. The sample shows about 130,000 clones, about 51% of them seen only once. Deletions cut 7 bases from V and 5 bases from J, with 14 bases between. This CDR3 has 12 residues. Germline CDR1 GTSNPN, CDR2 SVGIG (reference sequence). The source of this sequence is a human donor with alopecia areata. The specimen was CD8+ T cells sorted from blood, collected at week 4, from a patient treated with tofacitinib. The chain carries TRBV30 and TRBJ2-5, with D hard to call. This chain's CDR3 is CASEISGETQYF. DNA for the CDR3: TGTGCCTCGGAGATTAGTGGTGAGACCCAGTACTTC.